Following are 5 T cell receptor beta chains from one sample sequenced in a study of vaccination effects on CD4 cells after COVID-19. Antigens for these TCRs are unknown. Once cultured for approximately 10 days, the cells underwent separation to obtain CD4+ T cells. Vaccination of participants consisted of two doses of either the BNT162b2 or mRNA-1273 vaccine. Sequencing was performed with immunoSEQ multiplex PCR; in TCRdb, only in-frame clones are kept and a portion is missing. The sample carries tens of thousands of clones, 74% recorded once. The sample consisted of CD4+ T cells from PBMCs cultured without peptide, taken after COVID-19 vaccination. The receptor set was obtained from a human donor who received a COVID-19 vaccine.

The chain recombines TRBV3-1 (or the pseudogene TRBV3-2) with TRBJ1-4; no firm D call. The V end was cut by 1 base, the J end by 8 bases, with 11 bases between. Germline lookup yields CDR1 LGHDT and CDR2 YNNKEL (reference sequence). This CDR3 region has 14 residues. CDR3 nucleotide sequence: TGTGCCAGCAGCCAAGGAGTATGGTCGGAAAAACTGTTTTTT. Amino acid sequence: CASSQGVWSEKLFF.

The V gene is TRBV3-1 (or the pseudogene TRBV3-2), the J gene TRBJ2-5; no clear D. V lost 6 bases, J lost 0 bases, and 11 bases lay in between. CDR3 length equals 14 residues. Germline-derived CDR1 and CDR2 are LGHDT and YNNKEL (reference sequence). The CDR3 DNA sequence: TGTGCCAGCAGTCTGAGCCCGTACCAAGAGACCCAGTACTTC. Protein product: CASSLSPYQETQYF.

This chain joins TRBV3-1 (or the pseudogene TRBV3-2) and TRBJ1-2, with a weak D call TRBD1 (6 bases). Deletions cut 5 bases from V and 7 bases from J, with 8 bases between. The CDR3 extends over 11 amino acids. CDR1 is LGHDT, CDR2 YNNKEL, per germline (reference sequence). The DNA of the CDR3 is TGTGCCAGCAGCGCCAGGGGTGGCTACACCTTC. Its translation: CASSARGGYTF.

The V call is TRBV12-3 or TRBV12-4, the J call TRBJ2-5, with a weak D call TRBD2 (6 bases). The CDR3 extends over 12 amino acids. V was trimmed by 6 bases and J by 5 bases, leaving 10 bases between them. CDR3 sequence: CASRRGGETQYF. CDR3 DNA sequence: TGTGCCAGCAGGCGGGGTGGCGAGACCCAGTACTTC.

This clone was seen only once. The chain couples TRBV18 to TRBJ1-3; a weak D match, TRBD1 (5 bases). The germline gives CDR1 KGHSH, CDR2 LQKENI. The V end lost 0 bases, the J end lost 5 bases, and 17 bases lay between the germline ends. The CDR3 is made up of 17 amino acids. The CDR3 is CASSPPGTVEVRNTIYF. The CDR3 nucleotides read TGTGCCAGCTCACCACCAGGGACTGTTGAGGTTCGAAACACCATATATTTT.